This T cell receptor (beta chain) derives from a study of T cell responses to AZD1222 COVID-19 vaccine. Study-level points and caveats: Researchers report vaccine-associated CD4 TCRs spanning spike, with dominance at 160-218 and 743-854.

This clone has a single count. Antigen: not known. Clones were sequenced by immunoSEQ multiplex PCR, and TCRdb holds only the in-frame ones, with some missing. The sample carries 90,000 to 130,000 clones, just under 95% recorded once. CDR1 is MGHRA and CDR2 is YSYEKL in the germline V gene. The germline V and J ends were trimmed by 3 bases and 7 bases, with 16 bases remaining between them. The CDR3 is made up of 15 amino acids. This sequence joins TRBV4-1 and TRBJ1-5, with a weak D call TRBD1 (6 bases). Sequences were derived from peripheral blood, sampled on day 0 of AZD1222 vaccination. This receptor was identified in an adult in good health. CDR3 sequence: CASSHSGQREQPQHF. DNA for the CDR3: TGCGCCAGCAGCCACTCGGGACAAAGGGAGCAGCCCCAGCATTTT.